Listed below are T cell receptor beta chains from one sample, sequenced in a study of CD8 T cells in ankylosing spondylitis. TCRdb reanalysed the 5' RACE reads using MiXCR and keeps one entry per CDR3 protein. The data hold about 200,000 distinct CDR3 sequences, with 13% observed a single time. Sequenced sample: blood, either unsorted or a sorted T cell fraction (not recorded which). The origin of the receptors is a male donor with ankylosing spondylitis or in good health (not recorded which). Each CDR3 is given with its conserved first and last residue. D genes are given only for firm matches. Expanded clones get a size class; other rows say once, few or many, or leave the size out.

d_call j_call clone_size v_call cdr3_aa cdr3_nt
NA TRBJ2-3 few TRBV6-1 CASSESPEGADTQYF TGTGCCAGCAGTGAAAGCCCCGAGGGCGCAGATACGCAGTATTTT
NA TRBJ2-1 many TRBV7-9 CASSSLPTSSHEQFF TGTGCCAGCAGCTCGCTCCCGACCAGTAGCCATGAGCAGTTCTTC
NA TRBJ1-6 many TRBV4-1 CASSQGYSPLHF TGCGCCAGCAGCCAAGGGTATTCACCCCTCCACTTT
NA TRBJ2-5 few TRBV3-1 CASSQGRTVLGPQETQYF TGTGCCAGCAGCCAAGGAAGAACGGTCTTAGGGCCCCAGGAGACCCAGTACTTC
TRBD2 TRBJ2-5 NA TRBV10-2 CASSLAGGLAAQETQYF TGCGCCAGCAGTCTCGCGGGAGGACTAGCGGCCCAAGAGACCCAGTACTTC
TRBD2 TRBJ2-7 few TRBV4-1 CASSQGLATSYEQYF TGCGCCAGCAGCCAGGGACTAGCGACATCCTACGAGCAGTACTTC
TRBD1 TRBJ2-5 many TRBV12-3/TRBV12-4 CASSQPGQQETQYF TGTGCCAGCAGTCAACCGGGACAGCAAGAGACCCAGTACTTC
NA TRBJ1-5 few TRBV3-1 CASSQDRTSNQPQHF TGTGCCAGCAGCCAAGATCGCACTAGCAATCAGCCCCAGCATTTT
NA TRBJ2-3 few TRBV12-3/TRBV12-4 CASSQTSSTDTQYF TGTGCCAGCAGCCAGACTTCTAGCACAGATACGCAGTATTTT
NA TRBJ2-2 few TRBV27 CASSSGLLNTGELFF TGTGCCAGCAGTTCGGGACTCCTGAACACCGGGGAGCTGTTTTTT
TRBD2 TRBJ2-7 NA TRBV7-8 CASSLMVAGANEQYF TGTGCCAGCAGCTTAATGGTAGCGGGAGCAAACGAGCAGTACTTC
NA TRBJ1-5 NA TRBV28 CASSFRARGMAQHF TGTGCCAGCAGTTTTAGGGCTCGAGGTATGGCCCAGCATTTT
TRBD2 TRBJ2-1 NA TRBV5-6 CASSLVIAGGLPNEQFF TGTGCCAGCAGCTTGGTTATAGCGGGAGGGCTACCCAATGAGCAGTTCTTC
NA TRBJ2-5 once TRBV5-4 CASSPRTTKETQYF TGTGCCAGCAGCCCCCGGACTACCAAAGAGACCCAGTACTTC